These T cell receptor beta chains were read from a single sample in a study of cytomegalovirus exposure and HLA in healthy donors. Sequenced by immunoSEQ multiplex PCR; TCRdb stores in-frame clones only, minus some. The sample includes just over 150,000 clones, approximately 72% of them seen just once. The source material was PBMCs. The receptor source for this set is a man aged 40-49 years in good health and CMV-seropositive. Each CDR3 is given with its conserved first and last residue. The D gene is left open where the match is weak. Clone size appears in some rows only: once, few, many, or a class for an expanded clone.

-	TRBJ1-2	-	TRBV30	TGTTCTCTGGCCGGGGGGCGAGTGAGCGGCTACACCTTC	CSLAGGRVSGYTF
-	TRBJ2-3	-	TRBV29-1	TGCAGCGTTGGTGGGAGTAGCCCTAGCACAGATACGCAGTATTTT	CSVGGSSPSTDTQYF
-	TRBJ1-6	once	TRBV28	TGTGCCAGCAGCCCAGGGTCGGGTAATTCACCCCTCCACTTT	CASSPGSGNSPLHF
-	TRBJ2-2	-	TRBV5-1	TGCGCCAGCAGCTTAGGCGGCACGAACACCGGGGAGCTGTTTTTT	CASSLGGTNTGELFF
TRBD1	TRBJ2-5	-	TRBV5-1	TGCGCCAGCAGCTTGGCGGGACAGAATCAAGAGACCCAGTACTTC	CASSLAGQNQETQYF
TRBD1	TRBJ2-1	-	TRBV30	TGTGCCTGGTCCGGACAGGGGGCAAATAATGAGCAGTTCTTC	CAWSGQGANNEQFF
-	TRBJ1-5	-	TRBV18	TGTGCCAGCTCACCAAGGGCCTCCGCGGGGCAGCCCCAGCATTTT	CASSPRASAGQPQHF
-	TRBJ2-7	-	TRBV4-2	TGTGCCAGCAGCCAAGGCTCGACAGGCCCCTACGAGCAGTACTTC	CASSQGSTGPYEQYF
-	TRBJ1-1	once	TRBV15	TGTGCCACCAGCAGAGGGGGAGCAGGAGTGGGATCTGAAGCTTTCTTT	CATSRGGAGVGSEAFF
TRBD1	TRBJ2-7	-	TRBV7-9	TGTGCCAGCAGCTTAAACCCGGACAGGGGCTACGAGCAGTACTTC	CASSLNPDRGYEQYF
-	TRBJ2-1	few	TRBV19	TGTGCCAGTAGTATTGATCAGGCGAGGCAGTTCTTC	CASSIDQARQFF
-	TRBJ1-6	once	TRBV7-6	TGTGCCAGCAGCTTAGCGCGGGTAGTAGGGGGTCCTAATTCACCCCTCCACTTT	CASSLARVVGGPNSPLHF
-	TRBJ1-2	-	TRBV27	TGTGCCAGCAACCCACTAGGGACACTACTTACACCGTTCTATGGCTACACCTTC	CASNPLGTLLTPFYGYTF
TRBD1	TRBJ1-2	-	TRBV7-6	TGTGCCAGCAGCTTATCCCCGGGACAGGGGCGGGTCTATGGCTACACCTTC	CASSLSPGQGRVYGYTF
-	TRBJ2-6	-	TRBV7-3	TGTGCCAGCAGCCCTACTGGGGGGTGGCGGCCAGGGGCCAACGTCCTGACTTTC	CASSPTGGWRPGANVLTF
TRBD2	TRBJ2-1	once	TRBV7-3	TGTGCCAGCAGCTTAGGGACTAGCGGGTACAATGAGCAGTTCTTC	CASSLGTSGYNEQFF
-	TRBJ1-3	-	TRBV19	TGTGCCAGTAGTATGTTCGGTTCCTCTGGAAACACCATATATTTT	CASSMFGSSGNTIYF
-	TRBJ1-1	-	TRBV7-6	TGTGCCAGCAGCTTAGGTCGTATGAACACTGAAGCTTTCTTT	CASSLGRMNTEAFF
TRBD1	TRBJ1-2	-	TRBV4-1	TGCGCCAGCAGCCAAACAGGGGGCTATGGCTACACCTTC	CASSQTGGYGYTF
TRBD1	TRBJ2-7	-	TRBV6-6	TGTGCCAGCAGTTACTCAGGACAGGGGGGTTCCTACGAGCAGTACTTC	CASSYSGQGGSYEQYF
TRBD1	TRBJ1-3	few	TRBV4-3	TGCGCCAGCAGCCAAGCACCGGGACAGGAGGGTGGAAACACCATATATTTT	CASSQAPGQEGGNTIYF
TRBD1	TRBJ1-1	-	TRBV7-2	TGTGCCAGCAGCTTAGTTTCCGGGACAGGGAAAGCTTTCTTT	CASSLVSGTGKAFF
-	TRBJ1-2	once	TRBV2	TGTGCCAGCAGTGAAAAAAAACCCCGGGGCTATGGCTACACCTTC	CASSEKKPRGYGYTF
TRBD1	TRBJ2-4	-	TRBV7-2	TGTGCCAGCAGCTCCCGGGACAGCAAAAACATTCAGTACTTC	CASSSRDSKNIQYF
TRBD1	TRBJ2-5	-	TRBV6-5	TGTGCCAGCAGTTACACAGGGGTCCCAAAAGAGACCCAGTACTTC	CASSYTGVPKETQYF
-	TRBJ1-4	-	TRBV5-6	TGTGCCAGCAGCCCCCCAGGTACTTCTAATGAAAAACTGTTTTTT	CASSPPGTSNEKLFF
TRBD1	TRBJ2-1	-	TRBV2	TGTGCCAGCAGTGAGGAACAGGGGGTAAATGAGCAGTTCTTC	CASSEEQGVNEQFF
TRBD1	TRBJ1-6	-	TRBV4-2	TGTGCCAGCAGCCAAGATCAAAGGGACAGCTATTCACCCCTCCACTTT	CASSQDQRDSYSPLHF
-	TRBJ2-2	-	TRBV9	TGTGCCAGCAGCGTAGTACCGGGGAACACCGGGGAGCTGTTTTTT	CASSVVPGNTGELFF
-	TRBJ1-1	-	TRBV2	TGTGCCAGCACACGACAGGCGGTGAACACTGAAGCTTTCTTT	CASTRQAVNTEAFF
TRBD2	TRBJ2-5	-	TRBV27	TGTGCCAGCAGTTACGCTAGCGGGGATGGAGTTGAGACCCAGTACTTC	CASSYASGDGVETQYF
TRBD1	TRBJ2-7	-	TRBV2	TGTGCCAGCAGCTCCCTAACAGGGGGATTGACCTACGAGCAGTACTTC	CASSSLTGGLTYEQYF
TRBD1	TRBJ2-3	-	TRBV5-1	TGCGCCAGCAGCTTGGAGTACAGGGGGCTGGATACGCAGTATTTT	CASSLEYRGLDTQYF
-	TRBJ2-5	few	TRBV9	TGTGCCAGCAGCGTAGCGGCAGGGGCACAAGAGACCCAGTACTTC	CASSVAAGAQETQYF
-	TRBJ2-1	few	TRBV7-8	TGTGCCAGCAGCCCATCAGAGCGCCATGAGCAGTTCTTC	CASSPSERHEQFF
-	TRBJ1-2	-	TRBV11-2	TGTGCCAGCAGCTTAGATCGGGTCTCTGGCTACACCTTC	CASSLDRVSGYTF
TRBD1	TRBJ2-7	-	TRBV5-4	TGTGCCGGCAGCCAGGACTCCGGGACAGGCTACGAGCAGTACTTC	CAGSQDSGTGYEQYF
TRBD1	TRBJ2-2	-	TRBV7-9	TGTGCCAGCAACCCCACTGTCGGGACAGCGAACACCGGGGAGCTGTTTTTT	CASNPTVGTANTGELFF